The present TCR beta chain was sequenced within a study of blood T cells in healthy people across ages (dated by TCRdb to 2015 to 2017). Background on the whole study: In model experiments, template switching captured about one uniquely barcoded TCR beta cDNA molecule for every two T cells. The donors were divided into four age groups: young (average around 15 years), middle-aged (about 41), aged (62) and long-lived (roughly 82). Using deep sequencing normalized with unique cDNA molecular identifiers, the study measured how TCR beta repertoire diversity changes with age. Using the same blood draw, the study looked at two additional independent replicas of 1 million unique cDNA reads for two donors, one aged 18 to 30 and the other aged 80 or older. Donors of different ages were randomly distributed across sequencing lanes to avoid experimental bias.

This clonotype was seen a handful of times. It has no known antigen specificity. No quality values exist for individual bases; no much larger clone is one base distant. Libraries were constructed by 5' RACE. A second PCR of about 6 to 12 cycles was run with a J-beta primer mix and a sample-barcoded 5' primer. Each TCR beta cDNA molecule received a unique molecular identifier from a template-switch 5' adaptor carrying 12 random nucleotides. At least 2.5 million CDR3-containing paired-end reads were obtained from each sample. The Mint cDNA synthesis kit, primed by a TRBC-specific oligonucleotide, was used to synthesize first-strand cDNA from all RNA. Following uracil-DNA glycosylase treatment, all cDNA underwent a first 18-cycle PCR with the universal primers M1SS and BC2_uni_R. On the study's bioinformatics: Normalization of each sample was performed by random selection of 1 million high-quality reads, each carrying a distinct molecular identifier. Reads with shared molecular identifiers were discarded instead of being binned into consensus sequences. MiTCR, run with a Q25 quality threshold and the strictest error-elimination algorithm, handled CDR3 identification, clonotype clustering and error correction. A nonparametric unseen species model using Euler transformation provided a lower-bound estimate of total TCR beta diversity. TCRdb handled the public reads itself, with Q25 trimming in fastp and clone calling in MiXCR, and kept productive beta chains. Records with the same CDR3 protein are collapsed into one entry carrying the most frequent genes and DNA. The V and J calls reflect TCRdb's pipeline rather than the authors' work. Counted in this sample were over 1,500,000 distinct CDR3 sequences; about 39% of them appeared once. The top ten clones comprise 23% of the sample.

General findings and caveats noted by the study authors: Observed TCR beta diversity per million T cells fell roughly linearly with age, and a significant reduction was already apparent by age around 39. Bulk unsorted PBMC profiling prevented conclusive comparison of naive and antigen-experienced compartments. The CMV infection status of donors was not known, potentially confounding age-related changes in expanded clonotypes. Compared with the aged group, more naive CD4+ T cells, fewer expanded clones and increased TCR diversity were shown by the long-lived group, suggesting age selection. Estimates of total diversity from one million sequenced T cells were regarded as lower bounds and underestimates. Observed TCR beta diversity correlated strongly with the percentage of naive T cells measured by flow cytometry.

Systemically healthy Caucasian individuals from Russia, 39 in total and aged about 6 to 90 years, were included as donors. Approximately 10 milliliters of peripheral blood were collected from each donor into EDTA-treated Vacutainer tubes. PBMCs were isolated by Ficoll-Paque density-gradient centrifugation, with at least 6 million obtained per sample. Total RNA was extracted from PBMCs with Trizol reagent, with at least 5 micrograms obtained per sample. The percentages of naive CD45RAhigh/CD27high T cells were determined by flow cytometry on a PBMC aliquot from every donor. V sheds 1 base and J sheds 4 bases, leaving 14 bases between their ends. The CDR3 goes from the cysteine to the phenylalanine over 15 residues. Only the CDR3 region is kept as DNA, spanning 45 bases read in frame from base 1. CDR1 DFQATT and CDR2 SNEGSKA were looked up in the germline V gene (reference sequence).

The receptor was isolated from a human donor in good health. The chain joins TRBV20-1 to TRBJ2-1; 6 matching bases give a weak D call of TRBD1. Material: blood. The DNA reads TGCAGTGCTAGAGGGCTACAGGGCCAATACAATGAGCAGTTCTTC. It is translated as CSARGLQGQYNEQFF.